Listed below are T cell receptor beta chains from one sample, sequenced in a study of T cell changes during pregnancy in multiple sclerosis. The repertoire was sequenced with immunoSEQ multiplex PCR; TCRdb's copy has only in-frame clones and lacks some. Altogether around 71,000 clones are present, approximately 94% being singletons, with the ten largest covering over 1%. Sample: peripheral blood, taken in the third trimester of pregnancy. Receptor source: a female donor with multiple sclerosis, enrolled in a pregnancy study. CDR3s include the opening cysteine and the closing phenylalanine or tryptophan. The D gene is left open where the match is weak. Size is omitted from some rows. Given values are once, few, many or a class for expanded clones.

>TRBV29-1|few|.|TRBJ2-5
TGCAGCGTTGGTCTACAGGGCTGGGAGACCCAGTACTTC
CSVGLQGWETQYF
>TRBV23-1|.|TRBD1|TRBJ2-5
TGCGCCAGCAGTCAGTCCCGGGACAGGGGGCCCCTTCAAGAGACCCAGTACTTC
CASSQSRDRGPLQETQYF
>TRBV6-1|.|.|TRBJ1-1
TGTGCCAGCAGTGAAGGGCTGAACACTGAAGCTTTCTTT
CASSEGLNTEAFF
>TRBV5-1|few|.|TRBJ1-1
TGCGCCAGCAGCTTGGTCGAGGTCACTGAAGCTTTCTTT
CASSLVEVTEAFF
>TRBV4-2|.|TRBD2|TRBJ2-7
TGTGCCAGCAGCCGAGAAGCGGGAGAGTCCTACGAGCAGTACTTC
CASSREAGESYEQYF
>TRBV2|.|TRBD1|TRBJ1-2
TGTGCCAGCAGTGAAGCGCCAGATGGGACAGGGACCTCACGCTTC
CASSEAPDGTGTSRF
>TRBV28|.|TRBD1|TRBJ2-7
TGTGCCAGCAGCGATGGACAGGGAACACGCTACGAGCAGTACTTC
CASSDGQGTRYEQYF
>TRBV13|.|.|TRBJ2-7
TGTGCCAGCAGCTTATTGGGCAGGTCCTACGAGCAGTACTTC
CASSLLGRSYEQYF
>TRBV5-1|.|.|TRBJ2-3
TGCGCCAGCAGCCCAGTCCTGGGCGGGGGCACAGATACGCAGTATTTT
CASSPVLGGGTDTQYF
>TRBV19|.|.|TRBJ1-5
TGTGCCAGTAGTTCGGGACATGGGGGCCCTTATAGCAATCAGCCCCAGCATTTT
CASSSGHGGPYSNQPQHF
>TRBV23-1|.|.|TRBJ1-4
TGCGCCAGCAGTCATAGCGAGCATAGGACTAATGAAAAACTGTTTTTT
CASSHSEHRTNEKLFF
>TRBV7-9|.|TRBD2|TRBJ2-3
TGTGCCAGCAGCCCGGGGACTAGCGGGTTCACAGATACGCAGTATTTT
CASSPGTSGFTDTQYF
>TRBV6-5|.|.|TRBJ2-1
TGTGCCAGCGGCACTCCCATAGACAATTCCAATGAGCAGTTCTTC
CASGTPIDNSNEQFF
>TRBV11-2|.|TRBD2|TRBJ2-1
TGTGCCAGCAGCTCGTCTAGCGGGAGCTTGTATGAGCAGTTCTTC
CASSSSSGSLYEQFF
>TRBV6-6|.|.|TRBJ2-1
TGTGCCAGCAGTAACCCTGGGGGCCCCTACAATGAGCAGTTCTTC
CASSNPGGPYNEQFF
>TRBV19|few|TRBD2|TRBJ2-3
TGTGCCAGTAGTATAGGAGCGGGAGGCAGTGCCGATACGCAGTATTTT
CASSIGAGGSADTQYF
>TRBV2|.|.|TRBJ2-7
TGTGCCAGCAGGAAGGGTGGGGGGAGCCACGAGCAGTACTTC
CASRKGGGSHEQYF
>TRBV11-2|.|TRBD1|TRBJ2-3
TGTGCCAGCAGCTTAGTGTGGGACAGGGCAGATACGCAGTATTTT
CASSLVWDRADTQYF
>TRBV7-2|.|TRBD2|TRBJ2-7
TGTGCCAGCAGCTTATACTCTAGCGGAACCTACGAGCAGTACTTC
CASSLYSSGTYEQYF
>TRBV29-1|.|TRBD1|TRBJ1-2
TGCAGCGGGGAGGACAGGGTGGCCGCTGGTGGTGGCTACACCTTC
CSGEDRVAAGGGYTF
>TRBV11-2|.|.|TRBJ1-1
TGTGCCAGCAGCCTGAGACAGTGGAACACTGAAGCTTTCTTT
CASSLRQWNTEAFF
>TRBV27|.|TRBD1|TRBJ2-2
TGTGCCAGCAGTTACAGTAGGGGACAGGGCCTGTTTTTT
CASSYSRGQGLFF
>TRBV7-9|.|TRBD1|TRBJ1-1
TGTGCCAGCAGCTTTCTCCTCAGGGGGCTGGTTGACACTGAAGCTTTCTTT
CASSFLLRGLVDTEAFF
>TRBV27|.|TRBD1|TRBJ2-2
TGTGCCAGCAGTCCGGACAGGGTCGGGGAGCTGTTTTTT
CASSPDRVGELFF
>TRBV4-1|.|.|TRBJ1-1
TGCGCCAGCAGCCAAGTTATCGTTTTGGGAGGTGAAGCTTTCTTT
CASSQVIVLGGEAFF
>TRBV25-1|.|.|TRBJ2-7
TGTGCCAGCAACCGGGACAACTACGAGCAGTACTTC
CASNRDNYEQYF
>TRBV18|.|TRBD2|TRBJ2-1
TGTGCCAGCTCCCCCTCACTAGCGGGAGGTCGGTACAATGAGCAGTTCTTC
CASSPSLAGGRYNEQFF
>TRBV19|.|TRBD2|TRBJ2-3
TGTGCCAGTAGTCCTCGGGGGGGATTCACAGATACGCAGTATTTT
CASSPRGGFTDTQYF
>TRBV5-5|.|TRBD2|TRBJ2-1
TGTGCCAGCATGCCTATGGGCCTAGCGGGGAGGAGCTCCTACAATGAGCAGTTCTTC
CASMPMGLAGRSSYNEQFF